This T cell receptor beta chain was obtained from a study of blood T cell repertoires in COVID-19. Study in general: The United States, Italy and Spain supplied acute and convalescent COVID-19 samples. From T cells, B-cell-depleted T cells, or PBMCs came the material, which was cDNA or gDNA.

How the authors handled the data: It was from reference gene primer amplification that nucleated cell counts were estimated. Produced via immunoSEQ multiplex PCR; TCRdb's table is partial and in-frame only. That table is the source of V, J and clone size, and D and trimming were worked out from the DNA. The sample has 450,000 to 500,000 clones; approximately 85% are singletons. The junction had 11 bases not matched to a gene; V was cut back by 2 bases and J by 3 bases. This CDR3 has 18 amino acids. This clonotype was obtained from a human donor in a cohort sampled during active COVID-19. The rearrangement joins TRBV5-7 to TRBJ2-1; 10 bases match TRBD1. TRBV5-7 is known as an ORF, though its function is uncertain. Source material: peripheral blood. Written as DNA, the CDR3 is TGTGCCAGCAGCTTCACAGGCGGAGACAGGGGGCACTACAATGAGCAGTTCTTC. Amino acids: CASSFTGGDRGHYNEQFF.